This T cell receptor beta chain emerged from a study of T-cell reconstitution after alpha-beta-depleted transplantation in children. This clonotype has a count of ten or more. Its antigen is still unknown. TCRbeta library preparation incorporated unique molecular identifiers. TCRdb processed the PCR reads anew with MiXCR; each CDR3 protein has one entry. Of 10,000 or so distinct CDR3 sequences listed, over 11% are singletons. Findings and limits, study-wide: One year after transplant, T-cell counts and diversity came mostly from newly produced T cells. It was reported that alpha-beta T cells came from several hundred expanded graft clones (about two months after transplant).

The sequencing used PBMCs, mostly from graft donor cells, collected 60 days after TCRalphabeta/CD19-depleted stem cell transplant. This TCR was recovered from a male patient aged 10 to 17 who had a stem cell transplant for acute lymphoblastic leukemia, so the T cells may come from the graft donor.

This chain's CDR3 is CASSPLRVTSYEQYF. Written as DNA, the CDR3 is TGTGCCAGCAGCCCTCTTCGGGTCACCTCCTACGAGCAGTACTTC. The chain couples TRBV7-9 to TRBJ2-7; D is uncertain. V was pared by 5 bases and J by 0 bases, with 14 bases between. Looked up from germline, CDR1 is SEHNR and CDR2 is FQNEAQ (reference sequence). This CDR3 has 15 residues.